This T cell receptor (beta chain) comes out of a study of cytomegalovirus exposure and HLA in healthy donors. Notes on the study in general: In vitro assays verified that a few CMV-associated chains recognized CMV antigens specifically. A later analysis associated 15,000 or so TCR beta sequences with HLA alleles at a 0.05 false discovery rate.

13 Jbeta primers and 60 Vbeta primers were used for the PCR. Repertoires were generated with immunoSEQ multiplex PCR, while TCRdb's copy carries only in-frame clones and drops some. The data contain 90,000 to 150,000 clones, over 60% of them singletons. The V gene's germline CDR1 is SGHRS and CDR2 YFSETQ. Trimming removed 3 bases at V and 4 bases at J, with 7 bases between. The CDR3 contains 13 residues. Comments on this clone: Its antigen is not known.

The TCR originated in a woman in her twenties or thirties in good health and CMV-seropositive. Sequenced input: PBMCs. The chain is built from TRBV5-1 and TRBJ1-4; the D gene is possibly TRBD1 (5 bases). CDR3 in DNA: TGCGCCAGCAGCTCGGGGGGTAATGAAAAACTGTTTTTT. The encoded protein is CASSSGGNEKLFF. Based on the CDR3 plus reference TRBV5-1 and TRBJ1-4, the full variable domain is KAGVTQTPRYLIKTRGQQVTLSCSPISGHRSVSWYQQTPGQGLQFLFEYFSETQRNKGNFPGRFSGRQFSNSRSEMNVSTLELGDSALYLCASSSGGNEKLFFGSGTQLSVL.